These T cell receptor beta chains were read from a single sample in a study of beta chain features in type 1 diabetes. This table comes from immunoSEQ multiplex PCR, and its TCRdb copy is limited to in-frame clones, with some not included. The sample gives about 150,000 clones, around 9.7% of which show up once; about 0.75% is in the top ten. Sample: central memory CD4+ T cells from blood. These receptors came from a woman aged 25 to 45 with type 1 diabetes. Both conserved end residues are part of each CDR3. The order of the fields is D gene, J gene, V gene, clone size, CDR3 DNA, CDR3 protein. A D gene is named only where the DNA matches it firmly. Not every row has a clone size; where given, it reads once, few, many or a size class.

>TRBD2|TRBJ2-5|TRBV4-2|NA
TGTGCCAGCAGCCAAGCTGGGCTAGCGGGAGGGGAAGAGACCCAGTACTTC
CASSQAGLAGGEETQYF
>TRBD2|TRBJ2-7|TRBV5-1|few
TGCGCCAGCAGCGCATGGACTAGCGGGAGCTACGAGCAGTACTTC
CASSAWTSGSYEQYF
>NA|TRBJ1-2|TRBV7-9|NA
TGTGCCAGCAGCCAGGCTAACTATGGCTACACCTTC
CASSQANYGYTF
>TRBD1|TRBJ1-2|TRBV6-1|NA
TGTGCCAGCACTCTAACAAGACAGGGGAAGGGTGGCTACACCTTC
CASTLTRQGKGGYTF
>TRBD1|TRBJ2-3|TRBV2|NA
TGTGCCAGCAACCCGGGACAGGGGTACACAGATACGCAGTATTTT
CASNPGQGYTDTQYF
>TRBD1|TRBJ1-1|TRBV7-9|few
TGTGCCAGCAGCATACAGACAGGGACTGAAGCTTTCTTT
CASSIQTGTEAFF
>TRBD1|TRBJ2-7|TRBV6-6|NA
TGTGCCAGCAGTATTGGGACAGGGGGCACCGAGCAGTACTTC
CASSIGTGGTEQYF
>NA|TRBJ2-7|TRBV4-1|few
TGCGCCAGCAGCCAAGCTGGCGGGGACCGGGAGCAGTACTTC
CASSQAGGDREQYF
>NA|TRBJ2-5|TRBV27|few
TGTGCCAGCAGTTTTTTCGGAGAGACCCAGTACTTC
CASSFFGETQYF
>NA|TRBJ2-7|TRBV2|few
TGTGCCAGTGCTAGTCAGGGTAGCTCGAGCGAGCAGTACTTC
CASASQGSSSEQYF
>TRBD2|TRBJ2-5|TRBV4-2|few
TGTGCCAGCAGCCAAGGGTTGGATAGCGGGAGAGATGCGGAGACCCAGTACTTC
CASSQGLDSGRDAETQYF
>TRBD2|TRBJ2-1|TRBV4-1|NA
TGCGCCAGCAGCCTGGTAAGGACTAGCGGGAATGAGCAGTTCTTC
CASSLVRTSGNEQFF
>TRBD1|TRBJ2-1|TRBV15|NA
TGTGCCACCAGCAGAGATCGCGGGACAGGGTCTAATGAGCAGTTCTTC
CATSRDRGTGSNEQFF